This is a list of T cell receptor beta chains from one sample in a study of blood T cell repertoires in COVID-19. TCRdb's table, derived via immunoSEQ multiplex PCR, lists solely in-frame clones and lacks some. The table has around 300,000 clones, 89% seen once. Input material: PBMCs or T cells enriched from blood (not recorded which). These TCRs come from a woman aged 40 to 49 who had recovered from COVID-19. The CDR3 runs from the conserved cysteine through the conserved F or W.

TRBV11-1	TRBJ1-2	CASSPPGEVYGYTF
TRBV5-1	TRBJ1-3	CASSLTGGISGNTIYF
TRBV19	TRBJ1-2	CASRPGVYSGYTF
TRBV28	TRBJ1-5	CASSDPGGPQHF
TRBV7-9	TRBJ1-4	CASSLVGGTNEKLFF
TRBV7-6	TRBJ2-5	CASSSYGTSVAETQYF
TRBV7-8	TRBJ2-5	CASSQDRQGAGETQYF
TRBV7-2	TRBJ1-1	CASSLSRRAGVNTEAFF
TRBV3-1/TRBV3-2	TRBJ2-7	CASSQGVSGNSYEQYF
TRBV18	TRBJ1-6	CASSPQGNNSPLHF
TRBV6-5	TRBJ1-1	CASSYTDSQHTEAFF
TRBV18	TRBJ2-2	CASSPPWRVEGELFF
TRBV15	TRBJ2-7	CATSRATRLAGGLDRSYEQYF
TRBV6-5	TRBJ1-5	CASRLDSSNNQPQHF
TRBV6-5	TRBJ2-7	CASSNGPYEQYF
TRBV7-3	TRBJ2-7	CASSSYRDRPYEQYF
TRBV29-1	TRBJ1-1	CSVRQGNTEAFF
TRBV21-1	TRBJ1-2	CASSKGRGTGGFGGYTF
TRBV7-8	TRBJ1-1	CASSAQGNTEAFF
TRBV4-2	TRBJ1-5	CASSQVSVRYQPQHF
TRBV14	TRBJ2-5	CASSRRGGETQYF
TRBV5-1	TRBJ2-1	CASSPGALAGVVYNEQFF
TRBV10-3	TRBJ1-5	CAISESSETGLLAQHF
TRBV6-5	TRBJ2-7	CASSPSYEQYF
TRBV7-2	TRBJ1-1	CASSLVRQGGVAFF
TRBV5-4	TRBJ2-5	CASSRGGDQETQYF
TRBV4-3	TRBJ1-6	CASSQEGAWGGTSPLHF
TRBV27	TRBJ2-6	CASRTTGPSGANVLTF
TRBV2	TRBJ1-1	CASSETGGRTEAFF